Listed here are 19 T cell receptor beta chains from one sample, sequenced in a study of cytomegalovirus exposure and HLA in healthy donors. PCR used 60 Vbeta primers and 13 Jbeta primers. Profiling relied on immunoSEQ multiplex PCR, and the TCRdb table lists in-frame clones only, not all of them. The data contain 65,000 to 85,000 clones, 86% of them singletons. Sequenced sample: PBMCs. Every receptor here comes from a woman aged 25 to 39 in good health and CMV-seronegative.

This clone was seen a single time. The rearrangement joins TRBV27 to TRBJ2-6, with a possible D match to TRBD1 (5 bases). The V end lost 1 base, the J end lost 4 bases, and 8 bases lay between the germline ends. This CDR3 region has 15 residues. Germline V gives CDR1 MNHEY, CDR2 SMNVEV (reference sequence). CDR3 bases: TGTGCCAGCAGTTTATTAGGGGCCGGGGCCAACGTCCTGACTTTC. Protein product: CASSLLGAGANVLTF.

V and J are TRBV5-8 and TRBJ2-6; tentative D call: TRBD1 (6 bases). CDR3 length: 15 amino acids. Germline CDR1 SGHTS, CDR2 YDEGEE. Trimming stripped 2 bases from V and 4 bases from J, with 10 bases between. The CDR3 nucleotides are TGTGCCAGCAGCTTAAGGGGGTCCGGGGCCAACGTCCTGACTTTC. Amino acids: CASSLRGSGANVLTF.

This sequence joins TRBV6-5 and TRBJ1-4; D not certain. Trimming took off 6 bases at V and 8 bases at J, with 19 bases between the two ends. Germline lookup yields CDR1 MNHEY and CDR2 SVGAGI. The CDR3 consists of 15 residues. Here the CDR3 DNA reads TGTGCCAGCAGAGCTTCGGGGAACTACGGCGAAAAACTGTTTTTT. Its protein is CASRASGNYGEKLFF.

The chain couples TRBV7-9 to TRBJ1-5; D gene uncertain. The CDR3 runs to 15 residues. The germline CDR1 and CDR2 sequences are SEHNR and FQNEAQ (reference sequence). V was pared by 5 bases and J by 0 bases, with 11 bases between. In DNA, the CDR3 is TGTGCCAGCAGCCGACATTCCGATAGCAATCAGCCCCAGCATTTT. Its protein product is CASSRHSDSNQPQHF. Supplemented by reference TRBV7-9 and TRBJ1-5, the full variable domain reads DTGVSQNPRHKITKRGQNVTFRCDPISEHNRLYWYRQTLGQGPEFLTYFQNEAQLEKSRLLSDRFSAERPKGSFSTLEIQRTEQGDSAMYLCASSRHSDSNQPQHFGDGTRLSIL.

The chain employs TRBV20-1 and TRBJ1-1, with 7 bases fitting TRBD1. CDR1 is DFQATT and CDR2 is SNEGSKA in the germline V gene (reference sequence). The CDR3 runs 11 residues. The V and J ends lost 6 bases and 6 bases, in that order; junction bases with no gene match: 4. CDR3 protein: CSAQGVPEAFF. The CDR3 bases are TGCAGTGCCCAGGGGGTCCCTGAAGCTTTCTTT.

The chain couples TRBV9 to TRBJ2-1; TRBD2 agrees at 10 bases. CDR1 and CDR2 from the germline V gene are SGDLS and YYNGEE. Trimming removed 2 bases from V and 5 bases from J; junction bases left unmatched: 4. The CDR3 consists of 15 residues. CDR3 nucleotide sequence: TGTGCCAGCAGCGTTAGCCTAGCGGGAGACAATGAGCAGTTCTTC. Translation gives CASSVSLAGDNEQFF.

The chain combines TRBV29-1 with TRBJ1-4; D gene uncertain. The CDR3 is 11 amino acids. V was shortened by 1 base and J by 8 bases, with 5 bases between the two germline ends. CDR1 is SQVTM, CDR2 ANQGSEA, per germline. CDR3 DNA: TGCAGCGTTGAAGTCGGGGAAAAACTGTTTTTT. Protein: CSVEVGEKLFF.

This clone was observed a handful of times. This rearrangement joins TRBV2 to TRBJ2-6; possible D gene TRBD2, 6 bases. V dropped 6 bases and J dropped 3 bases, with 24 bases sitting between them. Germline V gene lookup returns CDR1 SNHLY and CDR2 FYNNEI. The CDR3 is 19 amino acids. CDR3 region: CASRWGGAVVLGGANVLTF. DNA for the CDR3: TGTGCCAGCAGATGGGGCGGGGCAGTGGTTCTGGGTGGGGCCAACGTCCTGACTTTC.

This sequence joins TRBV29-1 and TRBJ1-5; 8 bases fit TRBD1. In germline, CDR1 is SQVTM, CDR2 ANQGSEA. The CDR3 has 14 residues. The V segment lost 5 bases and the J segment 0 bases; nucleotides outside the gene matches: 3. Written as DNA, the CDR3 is TGCAGCGTTAAGGGACAGGATAGCAATCAGCCCCAGCATTTT. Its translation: CSVKGQDSNQPQHF.

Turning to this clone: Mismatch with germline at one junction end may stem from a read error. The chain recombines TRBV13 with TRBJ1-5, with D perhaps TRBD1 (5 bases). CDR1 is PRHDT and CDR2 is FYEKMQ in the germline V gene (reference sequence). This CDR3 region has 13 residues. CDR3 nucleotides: TGTGCCAGCAGCTTGCAGGGCAAACAGCCCCAGCATTTT. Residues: CASSLQGKQPQHF.

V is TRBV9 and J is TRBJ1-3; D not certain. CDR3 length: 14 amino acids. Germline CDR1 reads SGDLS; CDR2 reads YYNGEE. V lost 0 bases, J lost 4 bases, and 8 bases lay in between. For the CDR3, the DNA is TGTGCCAGCAGCGTAGCCGGAGGGGGAAACACCATATATTTT. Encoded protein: CASSVAGGGNTIYF.

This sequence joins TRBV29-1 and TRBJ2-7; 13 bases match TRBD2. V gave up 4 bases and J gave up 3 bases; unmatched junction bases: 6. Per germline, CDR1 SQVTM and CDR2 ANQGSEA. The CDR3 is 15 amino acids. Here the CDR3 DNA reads TGCAGCGTTGCCCTTAGGACTAGCGGGAGCTACGAGCAGTACTTC. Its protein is CSVALRTSGSYEQYF.

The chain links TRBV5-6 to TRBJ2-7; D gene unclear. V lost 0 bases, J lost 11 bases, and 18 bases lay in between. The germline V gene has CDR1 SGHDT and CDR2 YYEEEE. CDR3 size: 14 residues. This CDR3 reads CASSLGAGNAPEYF. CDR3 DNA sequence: TGTGCCAGCAGCTTGGGGGCAGGAAACGCTCCGGAGTACTTC.

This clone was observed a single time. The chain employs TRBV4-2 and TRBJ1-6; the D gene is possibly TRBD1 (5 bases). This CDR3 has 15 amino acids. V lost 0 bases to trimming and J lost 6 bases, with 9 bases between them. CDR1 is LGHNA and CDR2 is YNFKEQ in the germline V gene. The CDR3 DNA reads TGTGCCAGCAGCCAAGATGCAGGGCCTAATTCACCCCTCCACTTT. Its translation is CASSQDAGPNSPLHF.

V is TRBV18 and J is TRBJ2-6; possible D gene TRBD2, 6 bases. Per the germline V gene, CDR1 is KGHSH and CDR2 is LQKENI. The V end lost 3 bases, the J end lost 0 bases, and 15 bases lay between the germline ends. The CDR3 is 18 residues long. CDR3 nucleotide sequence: TGTGCCAGCTCACCTCCGGGACTGAAAATCTCTGGGGCCAACGTCCTGACTTTC. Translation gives CASSPPGLKISGANVLTF.

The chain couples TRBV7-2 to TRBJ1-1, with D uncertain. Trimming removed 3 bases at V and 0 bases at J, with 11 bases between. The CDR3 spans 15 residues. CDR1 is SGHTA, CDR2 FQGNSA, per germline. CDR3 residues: CASSFSLQVNTEAFF. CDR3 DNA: TGTGCCAGCAGCTTCAGTCTCCAGGTGAACACTGAAGCTTTCTTT.

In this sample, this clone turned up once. Here the CDR3 reads CASISGTTQNTEAFF. In nucleotides, the CDR3 is TGTGCCAGCATATCCGGGACAACTCAGAACACTGAAGCTTTCTTT. The V and J genes are TRBV6-1 and TRBJ1-1; a possible D gene is TRBD1 (6 bases). Germline V lookup: CDR1 MNHNS, CDR2 SASEGT. V was pared by 7 bases and J by 1 base, with 16 bases between. The CDR3 is made up of 15 amino acids.

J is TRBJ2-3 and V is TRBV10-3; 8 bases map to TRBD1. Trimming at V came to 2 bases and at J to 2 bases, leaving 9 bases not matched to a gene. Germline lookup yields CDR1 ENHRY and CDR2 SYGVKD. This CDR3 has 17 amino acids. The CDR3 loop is CAISEGQGTTSTDTQYF. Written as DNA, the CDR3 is TGTGCCATCAGTGAGGGACAGGGAACAACCTCCACAGATACGCAGTATTTT.

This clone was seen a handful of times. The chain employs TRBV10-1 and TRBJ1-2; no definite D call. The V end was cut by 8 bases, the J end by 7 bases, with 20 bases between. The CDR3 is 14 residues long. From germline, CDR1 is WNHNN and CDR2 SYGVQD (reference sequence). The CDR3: CASPERAFPAGYTF. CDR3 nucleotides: TGCGCCAGCCCTGAGAGGGCCTTTCCAGCTGGCTACACCTTC.